The entry that follows covers one T cell receptor beta chain sequence. Its antigen remains unidentified. These data are taken from a study of blood T cells in healthy people across ages. The study, taken as a whole, reports: Unknown donor CMV status possibly confounded expanded clonotype changes.

Total RNA was isolated from each sample in quantities of at least 6 micrograms. From germline, CDR1 is LGHDT and CDR2 YNNKEL (reference sequence). V shed 0 bases and J shed 4 bases, with 12 bases lying between them. The length of the CDR3 is 15 residues. With a J-beta primer mix and a sample-barcoded 5' primer, a second PCR ran roughly 6 to 12 cycles. MiXCR was run by TCRdb on the 5' RACE reads, yielding one entry per CDR3 protein. The sample includes about 670,000 distinct CDR3 sequences, around 38% of them seen just once. Source material: blood. The source is a man at least 80 years old in good health. The V and J genes are TRBV3-1 and TRBJ1-2; D remains ambiguous. CDR3 DNA sequence: TGTGCCAGCAGCCAAGATTTAGTGCTCGGCTATGGCTACACCTTC. It translates to CASSQDLVLGYGYTF.